One TCR beta chain is described in this entry. Its antigen remains unidentified. Clones were read by immunoSEQ multiplex PCR, and TCRdb kept only the in-frame ones, dropping some. The data contain 1,500,000 or so clones, more than 95% of them singletons. The entry originates in a study of shared clonotypes between healthy human individuals. On the study more broadly: Per donor, CD8 memory used one plate, CD8 naive used two, CD4 memory used three and CD4 naive used three.

V lost 7 bases and J lost 4, with 16 bases in between. CDR3 length: 15 amino acids. Germline CDR1 reads WSHSY; CDR2 reads SAAADI. Study-wide points: Rarefaction gave evidence that sorted-subset sequencing remained incomplete despite large depth. Sharing across four donors was highest in naive CD4 (around 5%) and lowest in memory CD8 (about 0.4%).

It was into CD45RA+ naive and CD45RA-negative memory subsets that the CD4+ cells were split. This chain links TRBV10-2 with TRBJ2-2; D call uncertain. The sequence came from a man aged 25 to 45 in good health. Material: naive CD4+ T cells sorted from blood. Regarding subset: CD45RA+ positively selected. CDR3 bases: TGCGCCAGCACCTCTGTCCGCACGGGCACCGGGGAGCTGTTTTTT. Translated, it gives CASTSVRTGTGELFF.